Listed here are 29 T cell receptor beta chains from one sample, sequenced in a study of T cells in tuberculosis. Method: immunoSEQ multiplex PCR; TCRdb's copy keeps in-frame clones and lacks some. The sample comprises around 10,000 clones, 85% to 95% of which are singletons, and 10% to 15% rests with the top ten. Source material: PBMCs. Source of these receptors: an adult with tuberculosis.

The J gene is TRBJ2-4, the V gene TRBV10-3; D possibly corresponds to TRBD1 (7 bases). The germline V gene encodes CDR1 ENHRY and CDR2 SYGVKD. The ends were cut back, 6 bases at V and 3 bases at J, with 12 bases in the middle. The CDR3 spans 14 residues. The CDR3 region has the DNA TGTGCCATCAGCCAGGGGGGTGGCAAAAACATTCAGTACTTC. This sequence encodes CAISQGGGKNIQYF.

J is TRBJ2-1 and V is TRBV6-5; 11 bases are shared with TRBD2. This CDR3 region has 16 residues. V gave up 4 bases and J gave up 1 base; unmatched junction bases: 3. Germline V CDR1 and CDR2: MNHEY, SVGAGI. This CDR3 reads CASSLAGGLSYNEQFF. In nucleotides, the CDR3 is TGTGCCAGCAGTTTAGCGGGGGGGCTTTCCTACAATGAGCAGTTCTTC.

Written as DNA, the CDR3 is TGTGCCAGCAGTGAAAACAGCTACGAGCAGTACTTC. Encoded protein: CASSENSYEQYF. This chain connects TRBV6-1 to TRBJ2-7; no firm D call. In germline, CDR1 is MNHNS, CDR2 SASEGT. This CDR3 is 12 amino acids long. V lost 2 bases and J lost 3, with 5 bases in between.

This rearrangement joins TRBV19 to TRBJ1-4; weak D call: TRBD1 (5 bases). The CDR3 runs 13 residues. V dropped 7 bases and J dropped 6 bases, with 12 bases sitting between them. Germline V gives CDR1 LNHDA, CDR2 SQIVND (reference sequence). CDR3 loop: CASTVSRDEKLFF. CDR3 nucleotide sequence: TGTGCCAGTACTGTAAGCAGGGATGAAAAACTGTTTTTT.

This chain uses TRBV5-1 with TRBJ2-7, with TRBD1 matching 8 bases. This CDR3 is built from 15 residues. Trimming at V came to 5 bases and at J to 4 bases, leaving 11 bases not matched to a gene. Germline V gives CDR1 SGHRS, CDR2 YFSETQ. This CDR3 reads CASSPGQVLGYEQYF. In DNA, the CDR3 is TGCGCCAGCAGTCCGGGACAGGTTCTAGGGTACGAGCAGTACTTC. The full variable domain, with the rest looked up from reference TRBV5-1 and TRBJ2-7, is KAGVTQTPRYLIKTRGQQVTLSCSPISGHRSVSWYQQTPGQGLQFLFEYFSETQRNKGNFPGRFSGRQFSNSRSEMNVSTLELGDSALYLCASSPGQVLGYEQYFGPGTRLTVT.

V usage is TRBV5-1 and J usage is TRBJ2-5; a possible D gene is TRBD2 (5 bases). Germline loops: CDR1 SGHRS, CDR2 YFSETQ. The CDR3 is 15 residues long. V lost 1 base and J lost 0, with 10 bases in between. The CDR3: CASSLRTRHQETQYF. DNA for the CDR3: TGCGCCAGCAGCTTGAGGACTCGACACCAAGAGACCCAGTACTTC. The whole variable domain, remainder taken from reference TRBV5-1 and TRBJ2-5, is KAGVTQTPRYLIKTRGQQVTLSCSPISGHRSVSWYQQTPGQGLQFLFEYFSETQRNKGNFPGRFSGRQFSNSRSEMNVSTLELGDSALYLCASSLRTRHQETQYFGPGTRLLVL.

The chain joins TRBV10-3 to TRBJ2-1; D is perhaps TRBD2 (5 bases). The germline gives CDR1 ENHRY, CDR2 SYGVKD. The V and J ends lost 5 bases and 6 bases respectively, with 17 bases between them. This CDR3 is built from 15 residues. CDR3 loop: CAISPSGPTGNEQFF. In DNA form, the CDR3 reads TGTGCCATCAGTCCGAGCGGCCCTACGGGCAATGAGCAGTTCTTC.

V and J are TRBV15 and TRBJ1-1; D is unclear. Between the trimmed V and J ends, which lost 0 bases and 6 bases, there was a span of 8 bases. The CDR3 length is 13 residues. Germline V gives CDR1 LNHNV, CDR2 YYDKDF (reference sequence). The CDR3 region is CATSRDLFPEAFF. CDR3 sequence (DNA): TGTGCCACCAGCAGAGATCTTTTCCCTGAAGCTTTCTTT.

The CDR3 loop reads CASSANPGGGKFF. CDR3 nucleotides: TGTGCCAGTAGTGCGAATCCCGGGGGAGGGAAGTTCTTC. V is TRBV19 and J is TRBJ2-1; TRBD2 matches at 7 bases. Germline lookup yields CDR1 LNHDA and CDR2 SQIVND (reference sequence). This CDR3 has 13 amino acids. J was trimmed by 14 bases and V by 5 bases; bases with no gene match: 12. The full variable domain, rest sourced from reference TRBV19 and TRBJ2-1, is DGGITQSPKYLFRKEGQNVTLSCEQNLNHDAMYWYRQDPGQGLRLIYYSQIVNDFQKGDIAEGYSVSREKKESFPLTVTSAQKNPTAFYLCASSANPGGGKFFGPGTRLTVL.

V and J are TRBV7-8 and TRBJ2-3; 12 bases are shared with TRBD2. From germline, CDR1 is SGHVS and CDR2 FQNEAQ. After removal of 5 bases from V and 0 bases from J, the junction contained 9 bases not matched to a gene. The CDR3 loop spans 18 amino acids. CDR3 DNA sequence: TGTGCCAGCAGCCGACTAGCGGGAGCCCTGGATAGCACAGATACGCAGTATTTT. Translated: CASSRLAGALDSTDTQYF.

This clone came up a few times. The chain recombines TRBV5-4 with TRBJ1-6; 7 bases fit TRBD1. Germline assignment: CDR1 SGHNT and CDR2 YYREEE (reference sequence). The CDR3 is 16 amino acids. Unmatched junction bases numbered 7, after V lost 0 bases and J lost 7 bases. The CDR3: CASSLGPRGLNSPLHF. In DNA form, the CDR3 reads TGTGCCAGCAGCTTGGGGCCTAGGGGGCTGAATTCACCCCTCCACTTT.

The J gene is TRBJ2-7, the V gene TRBV2; no clear D. The CDR3 totals 13 residues. CDR1 and CDR2 from the germline V gene are SNHLY and FYNNEI. The V and J ends lost 5 bases and 2 bases respectively, with 10 bases between them. The CDR3 sequence is CASSLGTAYEQYF. The CDR3 DNA follows: TGTGCCAGCAGTTTAGGAACAGCCTACGAGCAGTACTTC.

The chain combines TRBV6-4 with TRBJ1-6; TRBD1 agrees at 8 bases. Per the germline V gene, CDR1 is MRHNA and CDR2 is SNTAGT. The junction had 7 bases not matched to a gene; V was cut back by 6 bases and J by 9 bases. This CDR3 has 14 residues. CDR3 in amino acids: CASRTGTGSSPLHF. Written as DNA, the CDR3 is TGTGCCAGCAGGACCGGGACAGGTAGTTCACCCCTCCACTTT.

The chain combines TRBV4-1 with TRBJ2-3; 9 nucleotides align to TRBD1. Germline-derived CDR1 and CDR2 are MGHRA and YSYEKL. The CDR3 sequence is 18 residues long. Germline trimming cut 2 bases from V and 2 bases from J; bases unmatched to any gene: 11. In nucleotides, the CDR3 is TGCGCCAGCAGCCAACAAACAGGGGGCACTGGGTTCACAGATACGCAGTATTTT. Amino acids: CASSQQTGGTGFTDTQYF.

The genes are TRBV6-5 and TRBJ1-5, with TRBD1 identical over 10 bases. Germline lookup yields CDR1 MNHEY and CDR2 SVGAGI. This CDR3 contains 15 residues. V trimming: 6 bases; J trimming: 5 bases; junction bases outside the gene matches: 7. The CDR3 DNA is TGTGCCAGCAGCCAGGACAGGGGGTATGATCAGCCCCAGCATTTT. Protein product: CASSQDRGYDQPQHF.

In its sample, this clone was seen a few times. This rearrangement joins TRBV6-4 to TRBJ1-2; D unclear. Germline CDR1 MRHNA, CDR2 SNTAGT. This CDR3 is built from 13 residues. The V gene lost 6 bases and the J gene lost 6 bases, with 14 bases spanning the gap. CDR3 DNA sequence: TGTGCCAGCAGCCTGGAGGTTGGGAATGGCTACACCTTC. Translating it yields CASSLEVGNGYTF.

This chain joins TRBV10-1 and TRBJ2-1, with TRBD2 identical over 14 bases. From germline, CDR1 is WNHNN and CDR2 SYGVQD (reference sequence). CDR3 length equals 17 residues. The trim removed 6 bases at V and 8 bases at J, leaving 12 bases unmatched. CDR3 DNA: TGCGCCAGCAGCTCTCCCGGGACTAGCGGGAGAATAGATGAGCAGTTCTTC. Residues: CASSSPGTSGRIDEQFF.

J is TRBJ2-3 and V is TRBV7-6; TRBD1 is a possible D gene (6 bases). Germline V lookup: CDR1 SGHVS, CDR2 FNYEAQ. The CDR3 is made up of 16 amino acids. V shed 5 bases and J shed 3 bases, with 18 bases lying between them. CDR3 protein: CASSQMGHTRTDTQYF. The CDR3 DNA follows: TGTGCCAGCAGCCAAATGGGACACACTCGAACAGATACGCAGTATTTT.

The genes are TRBV4-1 and TRBJ2-5, with 7 bases aligning to TRBD1. Per the germline V gene, CDR1 is MGHRA and CDR2 is YSYEKL. V shed 1 base and J 1 base; nucleotides not matched to a gene: 6. This CDR3 has 16 amino acids. CDR3: CASSQVSQGLQETQYF. The CDR3 region has the DNA TGCGCCAGCAGCCAAGTGTCACAGGGGCTCCAAGAGACCCAGTACTTC.

V usage is TRBV6-1 and J usage is TRBJ2-7; a possible D gene is TRBD2 (6 bases). The V gene's germline CDR1 is MNHNS and CDR2 SASEGT. V lost 4 bases to trimming and J lost 3 bases, with 13 bases between them. CDR3 length: 14 residues. The CDR3 is CASSGRTGVYEQYF. Written as DNA, the CDR3 is TGTGCCAGCAGTGGGCGGACGGGGGTCTACGAGCAGTACTTC.

The chain carries TRBV5-1 and TRBJ1-3; D may be TRBD1 (5 bases). Germline V gene data show CDR1 as SGHRS and CDR2 as YFSETQ. The CDR3 is 14 amino acids. V shed 4 bases and J shed 1 base, with 9 bases lying between them. CDR3 protein: CASSPGTSGNTIYF. The CDR3 DNA reads TGCGCCAGCAGCCCCGGGACTTCTGGAAACACCATATATTTT.

The chain has TRBV29-1 and TRBJ1-2; 10 bases agree with TRBD1. V lost 3 bases and J lost 8; bases outside the gene matches: 12. CDR3 size: 15 residues. Germline V CDR1 and CDR2: SQVTM, ANQGSEA. The DNA for the CDR3 is TGCAGCGTTGATGCTTTTGGGGGACAGGGGTACGGCTACACCTTC. It encodes CSVDAFGGQGYGYTF.

V usage is TRBV30 and J usage is TRBJ2-2; 12 positions agree with TRBD1. Losses at the gene ends were 6 bases for V and 5 bases for J; bases not matched to a gene: 10. CDR3 size: 16 residues. The germline gives CDR1 GTSNPN, CDR2 SVGIG (reference sequence). This CDR3 is CACRLGTGGQTGELFF. The CDR3 coding sequence is TGTGCCTGCCGCCTCGGGACAGGGGGCCAGACCGGGGAGCTGTTTTTT.

A word on this clone: The same CDR3 also results from other DNA sequences found in this sample. The chain couples TRBV30 to TRBJ2-1, with 8 bases identical to TRBD2. J was trimmed by 6 bases and V by 5 bases; bases with no gene match: 18. CDR1 and CDR2 from the germline V gene are GTSNPN and SVGIG (reference sequence). CDR3 length: 17 residues. DNA for the CDR3: TGTGCCTGGCGGGGGGGAGGGGTGTGGCTAGGCGGCAATGAGCAGTTCTTC. It yields the protein CAWRGGGVWLGGNEQFF.

V usage is TRBV27 and J usage is TRBJ2-1; the D is unclear. V was clipped by 6 bases and J by 5 bases, with 14 bases between them. Germline CDR1 and CDR2: MNHEY and SMNVEV (reference sequence). The CDR3 sequence is 14 residues long. The CDR3 protein is CASRTPGGHNEQFF. CDR3 nucleotide sequence: TGTGCCAGCAGAACGCCAGGTGGCCACAATGAGCAGTTCTTC.

This sequence joins TRBV9 and TRBJ2-1; the D gene is possibly TRBD1 (5 bases). This CDR3 contains 12 residues. CDR1 SGDLS and CDR2 YYNGEE come from the germline V gene. The V end was cut by 7 bases, the J end by 7 bases, with 12 bases between. The CDR3 coding sequence is TGTGCCAGCCCTACCAAGGGGAATGAGCAGTTCTTC. Translating gives CASPTKGNEQFF.

The J gene is TRBJ2-3, the V gene TRBV9; 10 bases fit TRBD2. The junction had 5 bases not matched to a gene; V was cut back by 4 bases and J by 0 bases. There are 16 residues in the CDR3. Germline V gene data show CDR1 as SGDLS and CDR2 as YYNGEE. Here the CDR3 reads CASSPQREGSTDTQYF. CDR3 bases: TGTGCCAGCAGCCCCCAGCGGGAGGGTAGCACAGATACGCAGTATTTT. Supplemented by reference TRBV9 and TRBJ2-3, the full variable domain reads DSGVTQTPKHLITATGQRVTLRCSPRSGDLSVYWYQQSLDQGLQFLIQYYNGEERAKGNILERFSAQQFPDLHSELNLSSLELGDSALYFCASSPQREGSTDTQYFGPGTRLTVL.

This chain uses TRBV13 with TRBJ2-1, with 12 bases identical to TRBD2. Germline trimming cut 1 base from V and 5 bases from J; bases unmatched to any gene: 6. The CDR3 length is 17 residues. Germline CDR1 and CDR2: PRHDT and FYEKMQ (reference sequence). The CDR3 DNA reads as TGTGCCAGCAGCTTAGTCCGACTAGCGGGGGCCGACAATGAGCAGTTCTTC. It codes for CASSLVRLAGADNEQFF.

This clone was seen only once. This chain uses TRBV29-1 with TRBJ1-4; the match to TRBD1 covers 8 bases. V trimming: 5 bases; J trimming: 2 bases; junction bases outside the gene matches: 10. Germline assignment: CDR1 SQVTM and CDR2 ANQGSEA. There are 16 residues in the CDR3. CDR3 amino acids: CSVQGAFGWTNEKLFF. The CDR3, as DNA: TGCAGCGTTCAGGGGGCATTCGGCTGGACTAATGAAAAACTGTTTTTT. Full variable domain (remainder filled in from reference TRBV29-1 and TRBJ1-4): SAVISQKPSRDICQRGTSLTIQCQVDSQVTMMFWYRQQPGQSLTLIATANQGSEATYESGFVIDKFPISRPNLTFSTLTVSNMSPEDSSIYLCSVQGAFGWTNEKLFFGSGTQLSVL.